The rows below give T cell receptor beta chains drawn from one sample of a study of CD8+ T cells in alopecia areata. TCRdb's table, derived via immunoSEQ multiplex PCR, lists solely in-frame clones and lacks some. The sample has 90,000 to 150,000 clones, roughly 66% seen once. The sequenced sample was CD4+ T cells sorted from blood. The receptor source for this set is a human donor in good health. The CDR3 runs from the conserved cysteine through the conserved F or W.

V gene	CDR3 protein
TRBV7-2	CASSKTGLSGANVLTF
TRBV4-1	CASSQDRGEQYF
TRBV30	CAWSTPGTGATEAFF
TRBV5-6	CASSLESRRGFTDTQYF
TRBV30	CAWSRSSYEQYF
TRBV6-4	CASSAMGGTEAFF
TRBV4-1	CASSGAGTGFGQYF
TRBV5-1	CASSLEGDTQYF
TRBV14	CASSQDQLGETQYF
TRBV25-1	CASSRGGTSYEQYF
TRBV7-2	CASSLKDGDTGELFF
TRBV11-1	CASSLSAKSYEQYF
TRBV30	CAWTQGNTEAFF
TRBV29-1	CSVGQTLYEQYF
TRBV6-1	CASSQQREKLFF
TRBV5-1	CASSPQTAGQETQYF
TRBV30	CAWSVAGTDTQYF
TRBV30	CAWSSYPSRGETQYF
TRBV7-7	CAPRQGIAYGYTF
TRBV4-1	CASSQNMGGQGFQPQHF
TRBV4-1	CASSRSQGGDEQFF
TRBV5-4	CASSPRDNSYEQYF
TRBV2	CASSALYGYTF
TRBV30	CAWNRQGEVGYTF
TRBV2	CASSIVRSNQPQHF
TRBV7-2	CASSPRGQVTTNTGELFF
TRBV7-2	CASSPGARRKYF
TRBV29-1	CSVAPPMGTGRYEQYF
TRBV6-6	CASTPGTSTGELFF
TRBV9	CASSVTSGGREQYF
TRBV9	CASSVGQGNSPLHF
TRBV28	CASSTPGTAAYEQYF
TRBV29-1	CSVGLGQANYGYTF
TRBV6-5	CATQPRGSSTDTQYF
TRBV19	CASSHRGSGANVLTF
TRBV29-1	CSWGHPRNEQFF
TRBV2	CASTTGQVTDTQYF
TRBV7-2	CASSAGLAGPTDTQYF
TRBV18	CASRGTMEQYF
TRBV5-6	CASSKGVGEQFF
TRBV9	CASSVRAERANTEAFF
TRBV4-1	CASSQESNQPQHF
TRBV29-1	CSVGTLNTEAFF
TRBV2	CASSVAGFYEQYF
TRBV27	CASSGQGPYEQYF
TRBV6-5	CASSPDGEGYTF
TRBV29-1	CSVVPRTEAFF
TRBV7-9	CASSPSAAGYGYTF
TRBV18	CASSPLDRDYGYTF
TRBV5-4	CASSLSPYNEQFF
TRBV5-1	CASSSAPAGNEQFF
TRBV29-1	CSGASTERFYEQYF
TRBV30	CAWSLLANYGYTF